This TCR beta chain comes out of a study of response to subunit inactivated influenza vaccine. TCRdb recomputed calls from the RT-PCR reads with MiXCR, one row per CDR3 protein. Of 200,000 to 250,000 distinct CDR3 sequences in the sample, more than 9% were seen once. Germline CDR1 SEHNR, CDR2 FQNEAQ (reference sequence). This CDR3 has 15 amino acids. V was clipped by 6 bases and J by 1 base; unmatched bases: 8. The receptor was isolated from a man aged 50 to 60 who received an inactivated influenza vaccine. Sequences were derived from non-naive T cells sorted from PBMCs, sampled roughly 15 days before vaccination. V gene TRBV7-9 combines with J gene TRBJ1-2, with 7 nucleotides matching TRBD1. The chain's CDR3 is CASRDGDSRNYGYTF. CDR3 nucleotides: TGTGCCAGCAGGGACGGGGACAGCCGTAACTATGGCTACACCTTC.